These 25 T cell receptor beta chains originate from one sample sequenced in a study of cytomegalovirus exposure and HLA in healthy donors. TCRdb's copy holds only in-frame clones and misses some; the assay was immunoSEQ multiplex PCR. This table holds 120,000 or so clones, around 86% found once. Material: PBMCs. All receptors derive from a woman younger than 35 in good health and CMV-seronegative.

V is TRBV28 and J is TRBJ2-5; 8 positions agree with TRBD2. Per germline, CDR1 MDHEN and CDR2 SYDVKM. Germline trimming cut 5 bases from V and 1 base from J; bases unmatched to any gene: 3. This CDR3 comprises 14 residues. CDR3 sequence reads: CASSPTSGQETQYF. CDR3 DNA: TGTGCCAGCAGTCCCACTAGCGGCCAAGAGACCCAGTACTTC.

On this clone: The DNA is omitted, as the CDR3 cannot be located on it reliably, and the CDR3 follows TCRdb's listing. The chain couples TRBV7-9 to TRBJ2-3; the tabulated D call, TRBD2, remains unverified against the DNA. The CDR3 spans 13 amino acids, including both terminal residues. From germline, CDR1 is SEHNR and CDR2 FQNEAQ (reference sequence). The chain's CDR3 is CASSFGPGDTQYF.

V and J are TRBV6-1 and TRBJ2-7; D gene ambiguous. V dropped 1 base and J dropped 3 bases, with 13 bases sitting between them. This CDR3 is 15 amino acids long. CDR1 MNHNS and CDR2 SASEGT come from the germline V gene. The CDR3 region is CASSEEAGPVYEQYF. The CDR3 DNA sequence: TGTGCCAGCAGTGAAGAGGCAGGTCCTGTCTACGAGCAGTACTTC.

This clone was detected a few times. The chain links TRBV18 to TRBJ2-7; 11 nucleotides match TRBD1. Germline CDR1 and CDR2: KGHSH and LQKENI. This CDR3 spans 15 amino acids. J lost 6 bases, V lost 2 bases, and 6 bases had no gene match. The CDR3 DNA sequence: TGTGCCAGCTCACCATCCCGGGACAGGGGGAGCGAGCAGTACTTC. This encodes CASSPSRDRGSEQYF. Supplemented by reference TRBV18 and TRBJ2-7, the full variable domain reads NAGVMQNPRHLVRRRGQEARLRCSPMKGHSHVYWYRQLPEEGLKFMVYLQKENIIDESGMPKERFSAEFPKEGPSILRIQQVVRGDSAAYFCASSPSRDRGSEQYFGPGTRLTVT.

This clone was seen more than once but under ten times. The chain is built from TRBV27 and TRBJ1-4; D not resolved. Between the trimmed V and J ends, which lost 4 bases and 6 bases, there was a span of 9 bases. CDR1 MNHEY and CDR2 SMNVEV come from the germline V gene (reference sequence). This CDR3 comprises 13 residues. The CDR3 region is CASSSAADEKLFF. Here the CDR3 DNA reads TGTGCCAGCAGTTCCGCCGCGGATGAAAAACTGTTTTTT.

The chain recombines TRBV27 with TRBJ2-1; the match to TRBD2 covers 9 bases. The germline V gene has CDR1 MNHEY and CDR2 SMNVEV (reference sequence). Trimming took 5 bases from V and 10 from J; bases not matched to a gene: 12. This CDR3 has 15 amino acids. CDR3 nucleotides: TGTGCCAGCAGTCACCTCCCTAGCGGGGTGGGGGAGCAGTTCTTC. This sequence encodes CASSHLPSGVGEQFF.

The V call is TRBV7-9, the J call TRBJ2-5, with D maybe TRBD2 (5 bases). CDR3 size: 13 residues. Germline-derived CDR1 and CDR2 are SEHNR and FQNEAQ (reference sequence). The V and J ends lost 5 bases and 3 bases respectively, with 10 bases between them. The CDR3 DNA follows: TGTGCCAGCAGCGAGGGATCCGAAGAGACCCAGTACTTC. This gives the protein CASSEGSEETQYF.

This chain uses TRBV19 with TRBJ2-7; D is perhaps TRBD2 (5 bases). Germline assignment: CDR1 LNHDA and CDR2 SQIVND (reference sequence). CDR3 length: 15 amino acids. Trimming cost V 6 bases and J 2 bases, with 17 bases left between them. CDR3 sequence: CASRLAGGPTYEQYF. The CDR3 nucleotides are TGTGCCAGTAGGCTGGCGGGCGGGCCAACCTACGAGCAGTACTTC.

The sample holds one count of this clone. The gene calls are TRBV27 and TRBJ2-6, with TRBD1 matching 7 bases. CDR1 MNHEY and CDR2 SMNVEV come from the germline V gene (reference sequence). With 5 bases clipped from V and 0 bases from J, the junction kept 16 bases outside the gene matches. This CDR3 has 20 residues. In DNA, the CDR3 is TGTGCCAGCAGTCCTCCCGGGACAGTAGATATAAGCTCTGGGGCCAACGTCCTGACTTTC. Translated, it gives CASSPPGTVDISSGANVLTF.

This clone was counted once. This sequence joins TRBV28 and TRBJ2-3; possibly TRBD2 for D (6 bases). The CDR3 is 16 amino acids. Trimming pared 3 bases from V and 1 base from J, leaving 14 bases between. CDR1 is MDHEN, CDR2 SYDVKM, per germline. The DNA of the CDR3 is TGTGCCAGCAGTTTTGGGGCGGGGACGGGCACAGATACGCAGTATTTT. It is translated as CASSFGAGTGTDTQYF. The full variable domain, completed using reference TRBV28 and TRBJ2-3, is DVKVTQSSRYLVKRTGEKVFLECVQDMDHENMFWYRQDPGLGLRLIYFSYDVKMKEKGDIPEGYSVSREKKERFSLILESASTNQTSMYLCASSFGAGTGTDTQYFGPGTRLTVL.

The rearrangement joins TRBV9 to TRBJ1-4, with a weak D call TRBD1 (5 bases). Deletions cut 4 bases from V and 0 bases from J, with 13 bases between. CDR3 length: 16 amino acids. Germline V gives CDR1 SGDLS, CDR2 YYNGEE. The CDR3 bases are TGTGCCAGCAGCCCAGGCGGGGGACCAACTAATGAAAAACTGTTTTTT. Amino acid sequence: CASSPGGGPTNEKLFF.

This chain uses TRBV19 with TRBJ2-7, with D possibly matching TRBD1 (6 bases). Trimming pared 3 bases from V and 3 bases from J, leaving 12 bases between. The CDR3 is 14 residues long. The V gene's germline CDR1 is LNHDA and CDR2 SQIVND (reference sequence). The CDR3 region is CASSMTTGNYEQYF. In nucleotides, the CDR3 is TGTGCCAGTAGTATGACGACAGGCAACTACGAGCAGTACTTC.

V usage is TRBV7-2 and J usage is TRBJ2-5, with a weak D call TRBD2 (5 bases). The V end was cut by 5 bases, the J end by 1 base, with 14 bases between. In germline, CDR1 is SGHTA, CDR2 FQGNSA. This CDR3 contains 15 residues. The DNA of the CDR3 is TGTGCCAGCAGCCTCGGGCTAGCAATCCAAGAGACCCAGTACTTC. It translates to CASSLGLAIQETQYF.

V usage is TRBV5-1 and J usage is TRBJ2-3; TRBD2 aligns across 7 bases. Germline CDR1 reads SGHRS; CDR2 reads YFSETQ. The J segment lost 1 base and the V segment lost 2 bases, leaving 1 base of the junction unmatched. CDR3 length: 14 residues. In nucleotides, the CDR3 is TGCGCCAGCAGCTTAACTAGCGGCACAGATACGCAGTATTTT. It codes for CASSLTSGTDTQYF.

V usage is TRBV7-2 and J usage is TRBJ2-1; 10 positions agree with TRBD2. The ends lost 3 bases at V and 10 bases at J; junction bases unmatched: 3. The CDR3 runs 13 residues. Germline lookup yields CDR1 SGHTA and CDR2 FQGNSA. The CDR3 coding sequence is TGTGCCAGCAGCTTTGAACTAGCGGGGGAGCAGTTCTTC. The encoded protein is CASSFELAGEQFF. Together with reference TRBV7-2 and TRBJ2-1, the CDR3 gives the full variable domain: GAGVSQSPSNKVTEKGKDVELRCDPISGHTALYWYRQSLGQGLEFLIYFQGNSAPDKSGLPSDRFSAERTGGSVSTLTIQRTQQEDSAVYLCASSFELAGEQFFGPGTRLTVL.

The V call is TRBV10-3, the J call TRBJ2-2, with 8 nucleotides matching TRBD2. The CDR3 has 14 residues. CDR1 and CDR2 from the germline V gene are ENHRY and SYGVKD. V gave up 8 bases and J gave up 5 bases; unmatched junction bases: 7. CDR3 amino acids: CAIADRLATGELFF. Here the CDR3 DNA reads TGTGCCATCGCGGACCGACTAGCGACCGGGGAGCTGTTTTTT.

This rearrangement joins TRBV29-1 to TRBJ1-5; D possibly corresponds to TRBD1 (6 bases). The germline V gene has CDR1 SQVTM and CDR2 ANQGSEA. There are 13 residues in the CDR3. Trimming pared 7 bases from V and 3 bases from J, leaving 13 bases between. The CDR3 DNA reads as TGCAGCGCAGCACAGGGATTCAATCAGCCCCAGCATTTT. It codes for CSAAQGFNQPQHF.

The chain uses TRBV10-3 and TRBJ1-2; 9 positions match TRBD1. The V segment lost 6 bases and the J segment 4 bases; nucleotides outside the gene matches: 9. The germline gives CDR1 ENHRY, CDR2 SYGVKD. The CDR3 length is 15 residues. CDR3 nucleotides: TGTGCCATCAGGCCGGGACAGGGCTTGGGCTATGGCTACACCTTC. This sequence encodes CAIRPGQGLGYGYTF.

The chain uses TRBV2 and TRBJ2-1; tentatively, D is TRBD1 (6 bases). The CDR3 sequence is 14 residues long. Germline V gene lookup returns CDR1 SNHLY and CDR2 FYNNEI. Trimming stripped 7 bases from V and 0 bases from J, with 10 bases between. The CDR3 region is CASTRGNSYNEQFF. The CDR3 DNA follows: TGTGCCAGCACAAGGGGGAACTCCTACAATGAGCAGTTCTTC.

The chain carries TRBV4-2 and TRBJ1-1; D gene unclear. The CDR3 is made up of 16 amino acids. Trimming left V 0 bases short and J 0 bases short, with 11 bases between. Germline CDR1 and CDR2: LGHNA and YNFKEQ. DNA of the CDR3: TGTGCCAGCAGCCAAGATGCGACACTCATGAACACTGAAGCTTTCTTT. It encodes CASSQDATLMNTEAFF.

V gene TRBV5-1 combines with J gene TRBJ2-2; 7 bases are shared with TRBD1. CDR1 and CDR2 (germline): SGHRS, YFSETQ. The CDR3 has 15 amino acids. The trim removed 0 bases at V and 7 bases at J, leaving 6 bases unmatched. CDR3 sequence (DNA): TGCGCCAGCAGCTTGGATCACAGGGGAAGCGGGGAGCTGTTTTTT. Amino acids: CASSLDHRGSGELFF.

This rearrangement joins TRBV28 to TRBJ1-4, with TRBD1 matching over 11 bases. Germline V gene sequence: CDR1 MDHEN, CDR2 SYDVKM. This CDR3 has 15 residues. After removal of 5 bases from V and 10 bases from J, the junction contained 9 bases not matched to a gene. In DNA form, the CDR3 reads TGTGCCAGCAGTATTCAGGGACAGGGGGTGGGAAAACTGTTTTTT. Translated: CASSIQGQGVGKLFF.

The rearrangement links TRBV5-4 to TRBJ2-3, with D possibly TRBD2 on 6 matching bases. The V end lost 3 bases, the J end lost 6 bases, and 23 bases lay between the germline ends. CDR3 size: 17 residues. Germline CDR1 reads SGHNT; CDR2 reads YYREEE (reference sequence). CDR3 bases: TGTGCCAGCAGCTCACGCCTCCCGGGAGTCTCGGGCGATACGCAGTATTTT. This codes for CASSSRLPGVSGDTQYF.

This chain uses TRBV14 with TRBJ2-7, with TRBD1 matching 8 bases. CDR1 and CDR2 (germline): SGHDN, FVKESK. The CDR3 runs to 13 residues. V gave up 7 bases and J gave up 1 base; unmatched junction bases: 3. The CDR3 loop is CASKRQGSYEQYF. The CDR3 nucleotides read TGTGCCAGCAAACGACAGGGGTCCTACGAGCAGTACTTC.

The CDR3 DNA reads TGTGCCAGCAGTTACGCGACCGGGACTAGCTACGAGCAGTACTTC. Translation gives CASSYATGTSYEQYF. J is TRBJ2-7 and V is TRBV6-5; TRBD2 matches 8 bases. Looked up from germline, CDR1 is MNHEY and CDR2 is SVGAGI. V lost 2 bases and J lost 3; bases outside the gene matches: 6. The CDR3 extends over 15 amino acids.